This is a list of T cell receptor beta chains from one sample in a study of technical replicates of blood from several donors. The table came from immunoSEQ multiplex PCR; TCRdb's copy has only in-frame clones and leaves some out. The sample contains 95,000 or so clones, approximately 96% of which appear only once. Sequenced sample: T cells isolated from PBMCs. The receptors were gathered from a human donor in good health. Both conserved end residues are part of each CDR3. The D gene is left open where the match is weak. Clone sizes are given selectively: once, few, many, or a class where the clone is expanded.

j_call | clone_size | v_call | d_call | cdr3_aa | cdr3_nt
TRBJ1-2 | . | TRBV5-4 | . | CASSLDSNYGYTF | TGTGCCAGCAGCTTGGACAGTAACTATGGCTACACCTTC
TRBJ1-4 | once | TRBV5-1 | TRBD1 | CASSAATGGNEKLFF | TGCGCCAGCAGCGCAGCGACAGGGGGAAACGAAAAACTGTTTTTT
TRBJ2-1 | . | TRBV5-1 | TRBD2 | CASSPGLAGAGEQFF | TGCGCCAGCAGCCCCGGACTAGCGGGGGCTGGTGAGCAGTTCTTC
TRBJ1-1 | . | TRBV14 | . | CASSPSVVHRAFF | TGTGCCAGCAGCCCGAGCGTAGTACATCGGGCTTTCTTT
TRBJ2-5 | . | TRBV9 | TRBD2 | CASSVAGGGPGETQYF | TGTGCCAGCAGCGTAGCGGGGGGAGGGCCTGGGGAGACCCAGTACTTC
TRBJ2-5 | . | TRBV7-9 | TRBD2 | CASSSRRPREETQYF | TGTGCCAGCAGCTCCCGTCGGCCGCGGGAGGAGACCCAGTACTTC
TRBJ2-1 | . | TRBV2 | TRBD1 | CASSDSGGWVSNEQFF | TGTGCCAGCAGCGATTCAGGGGGCTGGGTATCCAATGAGCAGTTCTTC
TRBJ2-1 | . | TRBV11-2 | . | CASSLSAEYEQFF | TGTGCCAGCAGCCTATCGGCGGAATATGAGCAGTTCTTC
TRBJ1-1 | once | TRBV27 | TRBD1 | CASSVTGGGNTEAFF | TGTGCCAGCAGTGTGACAGGGGGTGGGAACACTGAAGCTTTCTTT
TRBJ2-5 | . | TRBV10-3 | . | CAIRSAASKETQYF | TGTGCCATCAGGTCCGCTGCCTCTAAAGAGACCCAGTACTTC
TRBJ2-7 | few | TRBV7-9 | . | CASSLGGGDEQYF | TGTGCCAGCAGCTTAGGGGGCGGAGACGAGCAGTACTTC
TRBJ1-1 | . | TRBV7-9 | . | CASSLTGLGTEAFF | TGTGCCAGCAGCTTAACAGGGTTGGGCACTGAAGCTTTCTTT
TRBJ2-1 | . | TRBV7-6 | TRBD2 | CASSNALAGEDNEQFF | TGTGCCAGCAGCAACGCCCTAGCGGGAGAGGACAATGAGCAGTTCTTC
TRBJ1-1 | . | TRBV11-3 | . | CASSLDGGSTEAFF | TGTGCCAGCAGCTTAGATGGCGGAAGCACTGAAGCTTTCTTT
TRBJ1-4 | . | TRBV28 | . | CASSITVKDEKLFF | TGTGCCAGCAGTATTACGGTGAAAGATGAAAAACTGTTTTTT
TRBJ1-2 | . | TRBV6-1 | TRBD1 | CASTTGTYGYTF | TGTGCCAGCACGACAGGGACCTATGGCTACACCTTC
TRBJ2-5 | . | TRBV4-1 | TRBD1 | CASSQGDRKETQYF | TGCGCCAGCAGCCAAGGGGACAGGAAAGAGACCCAGTACTTC
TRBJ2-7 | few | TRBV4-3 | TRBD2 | CASSQGLAGGYEQYF | TGCGCCAGCAGCCAAGGACTAGCGGGAGGCTACGAGCAGTACTTC
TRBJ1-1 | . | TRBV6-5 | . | CASSYGSSLLNTEAFF | TGTGCCAGCAGTTACGGTAGTTCCCTCCTGAACACTGAAGCTTTCTTT
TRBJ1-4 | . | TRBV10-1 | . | CASTQQTNEKLFF | TGCGCCAGCACCCAACAAACTAATGAAAAACTGTTTTTT
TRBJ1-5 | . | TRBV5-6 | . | CASSLARASQPQHF | TGTGCCAGCAGCTTGGCCAGGGCCAGCCAGCCCCAGCATTTT
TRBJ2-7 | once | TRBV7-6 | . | CASNPGPSYEQYF | TGTGCCAGCAATCCAGGGCCGTCCTACGAGCAGTACTTC
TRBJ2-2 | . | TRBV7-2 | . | CASSPPGLYTGELFF | TGTGCCAGCAGTCCGCCGGGACTCTACACCGGGGAGCTGTTTTTT
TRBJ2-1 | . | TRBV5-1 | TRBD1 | CASSIRTGLGDNEQFF | TGCGCCAGCAGCATTAGGACAGGGCTAGGAGACAATGAGCAGTTCTTC